This T cell receptor (beta chain) was identified during a study of OX40 agonist ivuxolimab in advanced cancers. Overall study context: Two patients with cutaneous melanoma and one with hepatocellular carcinoma, three in total, showed partial responses. Regarding the study as a whole: The 0.1-3.0 mg/kg partial responders had among the lowest clonal expansion. At doses 0.1 to 3.0 mg/kg, CD4+ and CD8+ clones expanded.

Concerning this clone itself: Its antigen is as yet unknown.

Germline CDR1 is MDHEN and CDR2 is SYDVKM. CDR3 length equals 11 residues. V was clipped by 0 bases and J by 8 bases, with 4 bases between them. Method: immunoSEQ multiplex PCR; TCRdb's copy keeps in-frame clones and lacks some. The sample holds more than 65,000 clones, roughly 85% seen once. This material consisted of CD4+ or CD8+ T cells sorted from blood, taken in a trial of the OX40 agonist ivuxolimab. V usage is TRBV28 and J usage is TRBJ1-2; D call uncertain. This receptor was taken from an adult with an advanced solid tumor such as melanoma, head and neck, liver or kidney cancer. The CDR3 DNA reads as TGTGCCAGCAGTTTATGGGGCGGCTACACCTTC. Its protein product is CASSLWGGYTF.